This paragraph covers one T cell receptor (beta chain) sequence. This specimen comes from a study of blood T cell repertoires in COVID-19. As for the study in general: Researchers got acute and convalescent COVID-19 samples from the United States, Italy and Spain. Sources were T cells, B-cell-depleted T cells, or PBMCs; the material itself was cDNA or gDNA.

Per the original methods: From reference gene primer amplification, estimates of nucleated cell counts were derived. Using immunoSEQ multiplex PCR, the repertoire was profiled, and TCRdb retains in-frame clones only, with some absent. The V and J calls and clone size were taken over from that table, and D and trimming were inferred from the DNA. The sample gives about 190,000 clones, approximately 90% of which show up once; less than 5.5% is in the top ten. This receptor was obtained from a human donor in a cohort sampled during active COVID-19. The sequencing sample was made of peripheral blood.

CDR3 loop: CASSPGGQIYEQYF. CDR3 DNA sequence: TGCGCCAGCAGCCCTGGGGGACAGATCTACGAGCAGTACTTC. J is TRBJ2-7 and V is TRBV5-1, with 7 bases matching TRBD1. Germline V gene lookup returns CDR1 SGHRS and CDR2 YFSETQ. The CDR3 sequence is 14 residues long. J gave up 3 bases and V 4 bases, and 7 bases lay outside the gene matches. The full variable domain, rest sourced from reference TRBV5-1 and TRBJ2-7, is KAGVTQTPRYLIKTRGQQVTLSCSPISGHRSVSWYQQTPGQGLQFLFEYFSETQRNKGNFPGRFSGRQFSNSRSEMNVSTLELGDSALYLCASSPGGQIYEQYFGPGTRLTVT.